The clone carrying this TCR beta chain was recorded only once. This specimen comes from a study of PD-1 blockade in classical Hodgkin lymphoma. Some clones are missing from TCRdb's copy, which holds only in-frame ones; the method was immunoSEQ multiplex PCR. Of just under 20,000 clones listed, about 80% are singletons. Time point defined: newly diagnosed, previously untreated cHL patient sample. Researchers report purifying CD4+ T cells from thawed PBMCs by magnetic negative selection. V was pared by 10 bases and J by 4 bases, with 16 bases between. The CDR3 is 13 residues long. CDR1 MDHEN and CDR2 SYDVKM come from the germline V gene.

Sequencing was performed on CD4+ T cells from blood. This chain links TRBV28 with TRBJ1-2; D unclear. This receptor was obtained from a human donor with classical Hodgkin lymphoma. CDR3 nucleotide sequence: TGTGCCATCCTTCAAGCAGCCGGCTATGGCTACACCTTC. It translates to CAILQAAGYGYTF.